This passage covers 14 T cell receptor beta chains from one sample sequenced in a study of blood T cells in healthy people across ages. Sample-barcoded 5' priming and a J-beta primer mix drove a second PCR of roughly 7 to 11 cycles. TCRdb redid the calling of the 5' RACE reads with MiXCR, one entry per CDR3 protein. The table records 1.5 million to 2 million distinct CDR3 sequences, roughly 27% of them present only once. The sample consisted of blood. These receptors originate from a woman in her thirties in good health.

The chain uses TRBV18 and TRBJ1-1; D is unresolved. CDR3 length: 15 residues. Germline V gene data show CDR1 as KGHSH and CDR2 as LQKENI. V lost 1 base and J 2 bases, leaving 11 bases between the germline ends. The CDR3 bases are TGTGCCAGCTCACCACAGAGTTATCGAAACACTGAAGCTTTCTTT. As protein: CASSPQSYRNTEAFF.

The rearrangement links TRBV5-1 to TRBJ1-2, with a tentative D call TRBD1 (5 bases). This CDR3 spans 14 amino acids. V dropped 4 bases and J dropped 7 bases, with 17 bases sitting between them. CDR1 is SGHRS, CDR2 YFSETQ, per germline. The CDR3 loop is CASSLAQGTSGYTF. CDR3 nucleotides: TGCGCCAGCAGCCTAGCCCAGGGTACGTCTGGCTACACCTTC.

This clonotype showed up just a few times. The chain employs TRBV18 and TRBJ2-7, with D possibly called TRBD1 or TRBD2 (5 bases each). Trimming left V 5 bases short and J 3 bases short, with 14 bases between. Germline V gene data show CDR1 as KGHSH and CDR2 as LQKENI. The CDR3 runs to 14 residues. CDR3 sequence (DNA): TGTGCCAGCTCAATGCCGGGGCTGAACTACGAGCAGTACTTC. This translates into CASSMPGLNYEQYF.

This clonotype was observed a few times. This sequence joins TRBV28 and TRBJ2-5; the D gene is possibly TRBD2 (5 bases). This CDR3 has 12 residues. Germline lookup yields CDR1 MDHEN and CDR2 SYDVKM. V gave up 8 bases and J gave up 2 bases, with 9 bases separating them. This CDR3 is CASHTGQETQYF. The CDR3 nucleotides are TGTGCCAGCCACACGGGGCAAGAGACCCAGTACTTC. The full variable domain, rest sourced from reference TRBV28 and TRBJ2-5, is DVKVTQSSRYLVKRTGEKVFLECVQDMDHENMFWYRQDPGLGLRLIYFSYDVKMKEKGDIPEGYSVSREKKERFSLILESASTNQTSMYLCASHTGQETQYFGPGTRLLVL.

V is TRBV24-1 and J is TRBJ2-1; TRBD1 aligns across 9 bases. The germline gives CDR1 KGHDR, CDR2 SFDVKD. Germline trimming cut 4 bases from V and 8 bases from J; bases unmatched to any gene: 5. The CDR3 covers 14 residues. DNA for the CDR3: TGTGCCACCAGTGAAGCGGACAGGGGCCATGAGCAGTTCTTC. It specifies CATSEADRGHEQFF.

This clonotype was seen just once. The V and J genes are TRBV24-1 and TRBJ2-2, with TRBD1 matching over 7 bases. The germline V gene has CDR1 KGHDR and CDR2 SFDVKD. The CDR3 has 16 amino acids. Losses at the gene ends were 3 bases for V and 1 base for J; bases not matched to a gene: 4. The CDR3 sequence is CATSDPRQGNTGELFF. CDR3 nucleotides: TGTGCCACCAGTGATCCTAGACAGGGGAACACCGGGGAGCTGTTTTTT.

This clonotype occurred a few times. CDR3 coding DNA: TGTGCCTGGAGTGTGGAGGGACAGGGATCCTACAATGAGCAGTTCTTC. Residues: CAWSVEGQGSYNEQFF. V is TRBV30 and J is TRBJ2-1; 9 positions match TRBD1. Germline V gene lookup returns CDR1 GTSNPN and CDR2 SVGIG (reference sequence). Unmatched junction bases numbered 4, after V lost 0 bases and J lost 1 base. CDR3 length: 16 amino acids.

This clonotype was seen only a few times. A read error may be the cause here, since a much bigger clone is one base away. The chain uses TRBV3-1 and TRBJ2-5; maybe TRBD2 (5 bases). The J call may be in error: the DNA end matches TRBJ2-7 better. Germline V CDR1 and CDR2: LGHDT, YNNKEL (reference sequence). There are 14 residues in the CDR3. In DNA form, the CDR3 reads TGTGCCAGCAGCGGTCGTACCTCGGGGTGCGAGCAGTACTTC. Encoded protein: CASSGRTSGCEQYF.

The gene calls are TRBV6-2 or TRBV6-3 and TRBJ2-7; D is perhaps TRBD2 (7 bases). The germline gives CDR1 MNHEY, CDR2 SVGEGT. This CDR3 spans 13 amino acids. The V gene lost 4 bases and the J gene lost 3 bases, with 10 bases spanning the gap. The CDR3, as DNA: TGTGCCAGCAGTTCCGGGGGGCACTACGAGCAGTACTTC. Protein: CASSSGGHYEQYF.

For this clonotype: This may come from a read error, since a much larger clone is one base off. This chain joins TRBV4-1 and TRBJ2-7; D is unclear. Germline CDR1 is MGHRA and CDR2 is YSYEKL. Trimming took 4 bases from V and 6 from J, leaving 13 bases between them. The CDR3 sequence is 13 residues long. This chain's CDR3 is CASSRDNGREQYF. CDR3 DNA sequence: TGCGCCAGCAGCCGAGATAACGGACGCGAGCAGTACTTC.

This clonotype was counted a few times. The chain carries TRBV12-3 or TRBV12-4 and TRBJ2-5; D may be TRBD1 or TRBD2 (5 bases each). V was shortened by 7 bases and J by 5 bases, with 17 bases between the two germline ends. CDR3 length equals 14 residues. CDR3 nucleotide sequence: TGTGCCAGCACCCCACCCGGGGACGTGGAGACCCAGTACTTC. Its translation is CASTPPGDVETQYF.

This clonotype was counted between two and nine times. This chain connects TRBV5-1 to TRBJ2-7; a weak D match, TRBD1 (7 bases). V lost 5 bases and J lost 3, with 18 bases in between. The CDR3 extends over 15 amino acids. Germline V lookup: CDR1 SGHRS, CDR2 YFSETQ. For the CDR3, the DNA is TGCGCCAGCAGTAACAGGACAGGAGGGGGCTACGAGCAGTACTTC. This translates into CASSNRTGGGYEQYF. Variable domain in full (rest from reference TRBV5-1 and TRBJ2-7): KAGVTQTPRYLIKTRGQQVTLSCSPISGHRSVSWYQQTPGQGLQFLFEYFSETQRNKGNFPGRFSGRQFSNSRSEMNVSTLELGDSALYLCASSNRTGGGYEQYFGPGTRLTVT.

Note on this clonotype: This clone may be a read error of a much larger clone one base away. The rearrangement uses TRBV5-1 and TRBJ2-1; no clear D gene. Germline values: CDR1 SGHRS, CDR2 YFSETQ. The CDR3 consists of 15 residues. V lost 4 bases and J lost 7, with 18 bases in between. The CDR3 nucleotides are TGCGCCAGCAGCATGTACGTGCCCGGTGGTAATGAGCAGTTCTTC. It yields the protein CASSMYVPGGNEQFF.

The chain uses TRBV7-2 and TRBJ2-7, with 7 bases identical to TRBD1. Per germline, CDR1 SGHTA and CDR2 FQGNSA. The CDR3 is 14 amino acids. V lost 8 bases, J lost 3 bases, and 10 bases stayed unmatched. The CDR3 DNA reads TGTGCCAGCCAGGGGGTGGCCCCTTACTACGAGCAGTACTTC. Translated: CASQGVAPYYEQYF.